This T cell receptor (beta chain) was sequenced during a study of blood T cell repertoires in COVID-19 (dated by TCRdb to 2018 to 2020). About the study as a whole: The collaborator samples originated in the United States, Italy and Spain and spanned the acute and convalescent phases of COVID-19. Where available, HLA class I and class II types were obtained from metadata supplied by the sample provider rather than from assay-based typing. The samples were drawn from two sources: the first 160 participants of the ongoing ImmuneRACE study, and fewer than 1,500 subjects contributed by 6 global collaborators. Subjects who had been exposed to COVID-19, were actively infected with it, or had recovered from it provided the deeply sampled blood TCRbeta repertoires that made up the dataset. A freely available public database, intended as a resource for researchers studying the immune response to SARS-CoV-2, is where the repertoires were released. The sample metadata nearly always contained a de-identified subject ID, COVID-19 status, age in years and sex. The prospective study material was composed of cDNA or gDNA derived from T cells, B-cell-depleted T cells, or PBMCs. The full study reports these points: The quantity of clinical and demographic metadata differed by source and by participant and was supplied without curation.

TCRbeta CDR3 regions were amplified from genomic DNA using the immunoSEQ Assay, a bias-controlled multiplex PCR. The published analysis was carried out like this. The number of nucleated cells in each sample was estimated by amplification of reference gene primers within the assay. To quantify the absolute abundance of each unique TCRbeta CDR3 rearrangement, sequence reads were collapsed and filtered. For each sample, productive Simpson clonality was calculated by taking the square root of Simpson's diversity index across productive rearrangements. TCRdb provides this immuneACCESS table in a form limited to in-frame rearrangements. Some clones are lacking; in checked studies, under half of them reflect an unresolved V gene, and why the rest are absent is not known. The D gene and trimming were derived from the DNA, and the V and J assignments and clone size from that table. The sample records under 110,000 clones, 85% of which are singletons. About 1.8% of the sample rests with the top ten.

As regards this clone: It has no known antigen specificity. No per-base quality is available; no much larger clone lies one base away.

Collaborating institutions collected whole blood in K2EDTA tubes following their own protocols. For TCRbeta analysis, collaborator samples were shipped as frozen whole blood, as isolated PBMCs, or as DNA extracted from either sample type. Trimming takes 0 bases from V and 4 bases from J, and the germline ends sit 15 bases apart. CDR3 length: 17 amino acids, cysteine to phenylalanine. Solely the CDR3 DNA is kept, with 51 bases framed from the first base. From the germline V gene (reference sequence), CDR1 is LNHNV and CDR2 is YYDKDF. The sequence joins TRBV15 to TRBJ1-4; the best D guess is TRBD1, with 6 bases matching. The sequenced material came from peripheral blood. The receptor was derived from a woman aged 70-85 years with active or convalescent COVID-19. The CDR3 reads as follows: CATSRDPITGNNEKLFF. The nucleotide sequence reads TGTGCCACCAGCAGAGATCCAATCACAGGGAATAATGAAAAACTGTTTTTT. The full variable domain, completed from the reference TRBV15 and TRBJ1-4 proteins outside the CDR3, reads DAMVIQNPRYQVTQFGKPVTLSCSQTLNHNVMYWYQQKSSQAPKLLFHYYDKDFNNEADTPDNFQSRRPNTSFCFLDIRSPGLGDTAMYLCATSRDPITGNNEKLFFGSGTQLSVL.